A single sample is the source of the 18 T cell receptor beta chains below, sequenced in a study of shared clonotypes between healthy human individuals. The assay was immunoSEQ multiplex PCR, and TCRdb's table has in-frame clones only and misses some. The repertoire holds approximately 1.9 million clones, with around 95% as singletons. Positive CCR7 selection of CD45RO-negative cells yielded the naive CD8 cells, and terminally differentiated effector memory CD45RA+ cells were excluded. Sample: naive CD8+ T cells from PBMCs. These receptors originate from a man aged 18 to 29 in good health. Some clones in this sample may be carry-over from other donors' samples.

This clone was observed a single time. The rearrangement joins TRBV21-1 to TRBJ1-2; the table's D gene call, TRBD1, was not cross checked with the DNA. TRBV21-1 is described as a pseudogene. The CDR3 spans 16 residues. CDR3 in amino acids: CASSDETAKHNYGYTF. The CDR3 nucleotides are TGTGCCAGCAGCGACGAGACAGCGAAGCATAACTATGGCTACACCTTC.

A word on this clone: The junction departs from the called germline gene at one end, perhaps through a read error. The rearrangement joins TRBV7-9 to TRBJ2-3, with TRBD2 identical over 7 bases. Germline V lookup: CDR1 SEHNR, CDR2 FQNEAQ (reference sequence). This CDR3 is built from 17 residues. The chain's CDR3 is CASSLAGLAAPFDTQYF. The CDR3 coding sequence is TGTGCCAGCAGCCTAGCTGGTCTAGCGGCCCCCTTTGATACGCAGTATTTT. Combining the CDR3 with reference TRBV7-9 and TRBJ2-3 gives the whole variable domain DTGVSQNPRHKITKRGQNVTFRCDPISEHNRLYWYRQTLGQGPEFLTYFQNEAQLEKSRLLSDRFSAERPKGSFSTLEIQRTEQGDSAMYLCASSLAGLAAPFDTQYFGPGTRLTVL.

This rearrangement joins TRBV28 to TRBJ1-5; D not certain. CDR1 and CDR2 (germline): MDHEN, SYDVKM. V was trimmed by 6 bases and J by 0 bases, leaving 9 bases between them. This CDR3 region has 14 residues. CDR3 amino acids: CASRQLNSNQPQHF. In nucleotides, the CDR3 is TGTGCCAGCAGGCAGTTAAATAGCAATCAGCCCCAGCATTTT. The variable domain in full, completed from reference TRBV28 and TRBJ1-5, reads DVKVTQSSRYLVKRTGEKVFLECVQDMDHENMFWYRQDPGLGLRLIYFSYDVKMKEKGDIPEGYSVSREKKERFSLILESASTNQTSMYLCASRQLNSNQPQHFGDGTRLSIL.

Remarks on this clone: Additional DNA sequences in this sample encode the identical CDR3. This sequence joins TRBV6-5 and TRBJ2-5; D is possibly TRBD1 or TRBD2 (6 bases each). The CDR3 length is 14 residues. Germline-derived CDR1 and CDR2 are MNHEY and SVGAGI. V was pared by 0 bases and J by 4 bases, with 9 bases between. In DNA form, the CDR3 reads TGTGCCAGCAGTTACTCGGGGGGCGGAGAGACCCAGTACTTC. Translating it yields CASSYSGGGETQYF.

CDR3 amino acids: CASSVVPRTHYNEQFF. As DNA, the CDR3 is TGTGCCAGCAGCGTAGTTCCGCGGACCCACTACAATGAGCAGTTCTTC. The chain couples TRBV9 to TRBJ2-1; D is unclear. The V gene lost 0 bases and the J gene lost 3 bases, with 13 bases spanning the gap. Germline-derived CDR1 and CDR2 are SGDLS and YYNGEE. This CDR3 contains 16 residues.

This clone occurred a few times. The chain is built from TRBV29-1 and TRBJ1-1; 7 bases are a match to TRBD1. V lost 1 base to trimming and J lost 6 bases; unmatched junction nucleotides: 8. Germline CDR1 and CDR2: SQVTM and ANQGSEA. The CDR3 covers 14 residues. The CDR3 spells CSVEVWQGEPEAFF. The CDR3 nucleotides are TGCAGCGTTGAAGTTTGGCAGGGGGAGCCTGAAGCTTTCTTT.

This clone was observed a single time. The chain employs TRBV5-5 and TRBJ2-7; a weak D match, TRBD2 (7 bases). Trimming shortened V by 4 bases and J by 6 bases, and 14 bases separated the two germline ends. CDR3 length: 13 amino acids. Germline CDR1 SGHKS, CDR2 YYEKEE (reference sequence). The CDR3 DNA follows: TGTGCCAGCAGCCAGCTCGGGGGGCGCGAGCAGTACTTC. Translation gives CASSQLGGREQYF.

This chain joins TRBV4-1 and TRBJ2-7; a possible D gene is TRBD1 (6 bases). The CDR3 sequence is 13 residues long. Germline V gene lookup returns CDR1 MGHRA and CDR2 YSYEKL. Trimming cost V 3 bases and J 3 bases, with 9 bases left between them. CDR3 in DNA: TGCGCCAGCAGCCATCGCAGGGGCTACGAGCAGTACTTC. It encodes CASSHRRGYEQYF.

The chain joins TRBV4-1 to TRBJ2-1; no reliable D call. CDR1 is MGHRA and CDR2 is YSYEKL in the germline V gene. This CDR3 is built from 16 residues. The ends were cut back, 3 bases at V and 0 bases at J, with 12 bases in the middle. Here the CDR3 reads CASSHTFGSSYNEQFF. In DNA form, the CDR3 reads TGCGCCAGCAGCCACACGTTCGGTAGCTCCTACAATGAGCAGTTCTTC.

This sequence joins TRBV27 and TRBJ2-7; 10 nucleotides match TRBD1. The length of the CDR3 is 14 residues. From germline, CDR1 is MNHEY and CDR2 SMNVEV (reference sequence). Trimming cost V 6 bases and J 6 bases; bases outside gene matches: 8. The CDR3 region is CASSPGQGLFEQYF. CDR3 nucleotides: TGTGCCAGCAGCCCGGGACAGGGGCTTTTCGAGCAGTACTTC.

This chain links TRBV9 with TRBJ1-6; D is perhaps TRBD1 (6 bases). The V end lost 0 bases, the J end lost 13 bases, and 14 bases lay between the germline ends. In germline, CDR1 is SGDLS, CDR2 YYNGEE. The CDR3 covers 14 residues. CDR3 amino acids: CASSVGAGERPLHF. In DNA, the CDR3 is TGTGCCAGCAGCGTAGGGGCAGGGGAAAGGCCCCTCCACTTT.

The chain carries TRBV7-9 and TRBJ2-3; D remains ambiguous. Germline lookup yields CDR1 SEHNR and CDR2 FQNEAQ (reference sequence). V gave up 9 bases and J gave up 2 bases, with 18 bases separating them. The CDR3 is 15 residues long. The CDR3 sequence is CASFIVRRYTDTQYF. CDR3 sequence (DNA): TGTGCCAGTTTTATAGTCAGGCGGTACACAGATACGCAGTATTTT. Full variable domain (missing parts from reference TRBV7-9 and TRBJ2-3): DTGVSQNPRHKITKRGQNVTFRCDPISEHNRLYWYRQTLGQGPEFLTYFQNEAQLEKSRLLSDRFSAERPKGSFSTLEIQRTEQGDSAMYLCASFIVRRYTDTQYFGPGTRLTVL.

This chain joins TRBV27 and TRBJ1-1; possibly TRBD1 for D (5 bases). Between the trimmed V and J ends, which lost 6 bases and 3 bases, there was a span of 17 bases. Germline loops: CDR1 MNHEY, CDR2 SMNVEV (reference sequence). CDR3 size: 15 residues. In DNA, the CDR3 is TGTGCCAGCAGGACCGCTACACAGGAACACACTGAAGCTTTCTTT. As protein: CASRTATQEHTEAFF.

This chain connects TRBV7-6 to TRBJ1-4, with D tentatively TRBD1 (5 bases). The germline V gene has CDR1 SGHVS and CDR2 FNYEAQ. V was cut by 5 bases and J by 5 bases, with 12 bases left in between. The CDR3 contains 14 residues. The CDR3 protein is CASSRRGLNEKLFF. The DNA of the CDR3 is TGTGCCAGCAGCCGAAGGGGATTGAATGAAAAACTGTTTTTT.

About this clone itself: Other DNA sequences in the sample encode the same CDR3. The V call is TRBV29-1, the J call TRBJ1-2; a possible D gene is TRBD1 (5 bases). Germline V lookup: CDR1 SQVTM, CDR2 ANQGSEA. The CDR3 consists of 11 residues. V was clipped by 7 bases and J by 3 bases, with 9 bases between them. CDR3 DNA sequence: TGCAGCGCTGCGGGGGACTATGGCTACACCTTC. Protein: CSAAGDYGYTF.

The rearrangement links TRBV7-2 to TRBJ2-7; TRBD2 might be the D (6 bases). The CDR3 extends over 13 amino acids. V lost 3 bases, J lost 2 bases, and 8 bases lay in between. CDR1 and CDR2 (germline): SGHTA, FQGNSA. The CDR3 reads CASSFGGPYEQYF. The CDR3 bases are TGTGCCAGCAGCTTCGGAGGGCCCTACGAGCAGTACTTC.

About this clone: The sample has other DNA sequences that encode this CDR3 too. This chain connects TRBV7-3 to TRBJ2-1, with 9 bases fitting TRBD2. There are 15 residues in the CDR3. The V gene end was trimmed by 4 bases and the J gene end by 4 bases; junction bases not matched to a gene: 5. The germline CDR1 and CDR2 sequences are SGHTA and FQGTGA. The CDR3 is CASSSLAGPYNEQFF. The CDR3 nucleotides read TGTGCCAGCAGCTCCCTAGCGGGACCTTACAATGAGCAGTTCTTC.

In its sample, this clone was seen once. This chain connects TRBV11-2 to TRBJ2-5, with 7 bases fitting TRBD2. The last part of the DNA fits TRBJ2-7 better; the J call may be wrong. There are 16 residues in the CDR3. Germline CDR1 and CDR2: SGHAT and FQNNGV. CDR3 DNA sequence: TGTGCCAGCAGCTTAGGCGGCGGGAGCACCACCTACGAGCAGTACTTC. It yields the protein CASSLGGGSTTYEQYF.